These 30 T cell receptor beta chains came from one sample sequenced in a study of CD8 T cells in ankylosing spondylitis. Overall study findings and caveats: Fewer than 10 highly homologous variants made up a TCR beta motif that seemed to typify ankylosing spondylitis blood.

Antigen specificity for these receptors is unknown. TCRdb re-called the 5' RACE reads with MiXCR, one entry per CDR3 protein. The top ten clones hold around 30% of a sample with tens of thousands of distinct CDR3 sequences, just under 9% of them seen once. Specimen: blood, either unsorted or a sorted T cell fraction (not recorded which). The receptor source for this set is a male donor with ankylosing spondylitis.

This clonotype was counted a few times. The chain joins TRBV9 to TRBJ2-6; no clear D. The CDR3 runs to 15 residues. Germline V gene lookup returns CDR1 SGDLS and CDR2 YYNGEE. V was trimmed by 3 bases and J by 0 bases, leaving 7 bases between them. The CDR3 is CASSAMLSGANVLTF. The CDR3 bases are TGTGCCAGCAGCGCAATGCTCTCTGGGGCCAACGTCCTGACTTTC.

The gene calls are TRBV7-7 and TRBJ2-3, with 10 bases identical to TRBD2. This CDR3 spans 15 amino acids. Germline V gene lookup returns CDR1 SSHAT and CDR2 FNYEAQ (reference sequence). After removal of 4 bases from V and 4 bases from J, the junction contained 5 bases not matched to a gene. The CDR3 loop is CASSSGLADADTQYF. The CDR3 region has the DNA TGTGCCAGCAGCTCCGGACTAGCGGACGCAGATACGCAGTATTTT. The full variable domain, completed using reference TRBV7-7 and TRBJ2-3, is GAGVSQSPRYKVTKRGQDVTLRCDPISSHATLYWYQQALGQGPEFLTYFNYEAQPDKSGLPSDRFSAERPEGSISTLTIQRTEQRDSAMYRCASSSGLADADTQYFGPGTRLTVL.

This clonotype was observed many times. The junction and the germline gene differ at one end; a read error may be behind it. J is TRBJ1-1 and V is TRBV20-1; D might be TRBD1 (5 bases). Looked up from germline, CDR1 is DFQATT and CDR2 is SNEGSKA (reference sequence). The CDR3 totals 10 residues. CDR3 nucleotides: TGCAGTGCTAGGCGGGGACGACCGAACTTT. Protein product: CSARRGRPNF.

The CDR3 reads CASSLGRSYEQYV. The CDR3 DNA reads as TGTGCCAGCAGCTTAGGACGGTCCTACGAGCAGTACGTC. This chain uses TRBV7-9 with TRBJ2-7; no definite D call. Between the trimmed V and J ends, which lost 1 base and 1 base, there was a span of 5 bases. The CDR3 loop spans 13 amino acids. The V gene's germline CDR1 is SEHNR and CDR2 FQNEAQ (reference sequence).

This clonotype was seen repeatedly, ten times or more. The chain carries TRBV10-3 and TRBJ2-2; 7 bases line up with TRBD1. The CDR3 spans 15 residues. Trimming at V came to 3 bases and at J to 2 bases, leaving 3 bases not matched to a gene. Germline CDR1 ENHRY, CDR2 SYGVKD. CDR3 DNA sequence: TGTGCCATCAGTGACAGACAGGGAAACACCGGGGAGCTGTTTTTT. Translated: CAISDRQGNTGELFF.

The sample holds a few counts of this clonotype. CDR3 DNA sequence: TGTGCCAGCAGCTTGCTTTCGGTACGGGAAAAACTGTTTTTT. Protein sequence: CASSLLSVREKLFF. This chain uses TRBV5-6 with TRBJ1-4; no definite D call. The CDR3 is 14 residues long. The germline V gene encodes CDR1 SGHDT and CDR2 YYEEEE. Trimming stripped 1 base from V and 8 bases from J, with 12 bases between.

This clonotype was detected ten times or more. This chain connects TRBV29-1 to TRBJ1-2, with 9 bases lining up with TRBD1. The CDR3 is 11 residues long. V dropped 5 bases and J dropped 8; count of bases not matched to a gene: 3. CDR1 and CDR2 from the germline V gene are SQVTM and ANQGSEA. The CDR3 DNA reads as TGCAGCGTTCGGACAGGGGAAGGCTACACCTTC. Its translation is CSVRTGEGYTF.

This clonotype was observed a few times. The V gene is TRBV14, the J gene TRBJ2-3, with a tentative D call TRBD2 (6 bases). V was clipped by 0 bases and J by 1 base, with 11 bases between them. Germline CDR1 SGHDN, CDR2 FVKESK. The CDR3 is 16 residues long. The CDR3 DNA sequence: TGTGCCAGCAGCCAAGATATCCTAGCGCGCACAGATACGCAGTATTTT. Its translation is CASSQDILARTDTQYF.

Ten or more counts support this clonotype. This chain connects TRBV10-2 to TRBJ2-7, with no clear D. The CDR3 extends over 12 amino acids. V was clipped by 0 bases and J by 2 bases, with 2 bases between them. Germline CDR1 WSHSY, CDR2 SAAADI. The CDR3 region has the DNA TGCGCCAGCAGTGAGTCCCCCTACGAGCAGTACGTC. This translates into CASSESPYEQYV.

Only a few counts were recorded for this clonotype. V gene TRBV28 combines with J gene TRBJ1-1; D gene unclear. V was pared by 3 bases and J by 7 bases, with 9 bases between. The germline CDR1 and CDR2 sequences are MDHEN and SYDVKM. The CDR3 spans 12 residues. The CDR3 reads CASSFPSVEAFF. The CDR3 coding sequence is TGTGCCAGCAGTTTTCCTTCCGTTGAAGCTTTCTTT.

This clonotype was picked up a small number of times. The gene calls are TRBV20-1 and TRBJ1-2; D gene unclear. Germline loops: CDR1 DFQATT, CDR2 SNEGSKA (reference sequence). The ends were cut back, 1 base at V and 0 bases at J, with 6 bases in the middle. CDR3 length equals 13 residues. Here the CDR3 DNA reads TGCAGTGCTAGAGGCACCACTAACTATGGCTACACCTTC. It is translated as CSARGTTNYGYTF.

This clonotype was observed at least ten times. The chain has TRBV29-1 and TRBJ2-1, with TRBD2 matching 12 bases. The CDR3 contains 13 residues. Looked up from germline, CDR1 is SQVTM and CDR2 is ANQGSEA. The V gene end was trimmed by 8 bases and the J gene end by 10 bases; junction bases not matched to a gene: 9. CDR3 nucleotide sequence: TGCAGCCAGGGGACTAGCGGGTCCCTAGAGCAGTTCTTC. Translated: CSQGTSGSLEQFF.

V and J are TRBV5-5 and TRBJ1-5; 8 bases line up with TRBD1. V was pared by 4 bases and J by 4 bases, with 10 bases of the junction left unmatched. The CDR3 has 16 residues. The germline V gene encodes CDR1 SGHKS and CDR2 YYEKEE (reference sequence). The CDR3 sequence is CASSPGQGRENQPQHF. CDR3 in DNA: TGTGCCAGCAGCCCCGGACAGGGACGTGAAAATCAGCCCCAGCATTTT.

The chain recombines TRBV12-3 or TRBV12-4 with TRBJ2-5; D is unresolved. V was clipped by 3 bases and J by 7 bases, with 12 bases between them. The CDR3 runs 13 residues. The CDR3 region is CASSFELFGTQYF. Written as DNA, the CDR3 is TGTGCCAGCAGTTTTGAGCTATTTGGGACCCAGTACTTC.

The sample holds a few counts of this clonotype. The chain carries TRBV6-1 and TRBJ2-7; perhaps D is TRBD1 or TRBD2 (6 bases each). With 8 bases removed from V and 0 bases from J, the gap between germline ends came to 14 bases. Per germline, CDR1 MNHNS and CDR2 SASEGT. The CDR3 is 14 amino acids. Written as DNA, the CDR3 is TGTGCCAGCTCCCAGAGGGGGGTCTCCTACGAGCAGTACGTC. Encoded protein: CASSQRGVSYEQYV.

This clonotype was counted at least ten times. The chain recombines TRBV7-9 with TRBJ2-3, with TRBD1 identical over 9 bases. The J segment lost 3 bases and the V segment lost 2 bases, leaving 9 bases of the junction unmatched. The germline V gene has CDR1 SEHNR and CDR2 FQNEAQ (reference sequence). This CDR3 is built from 17 residues. The CDR3 region is CASSLPLDRGRTDTQYF. CDR3 sequence (DNA): TGTGCCAGCAGCTTACCCCTCGACAGGGGGAGGACAGATACGCAGTATTTT.

This clonotype came up many times. V usage is TRBV29-1 and J usage is TRBJ2-7; D is ambiguous. CDR1 is SQVTM, CDR2 ANQGSEA, per germline. V lost 4 bases, J lost 0 bases, and 7 bases lay in between. The CDR3 has 12 amino acids. CDR3 residues: CSVGGNSYEQYF. The CDR3 bases are TGCAGCGTTGGTGGTAACTCCTACGAGCAGTACTTC.

This clonotype has a count of ten or more. The chain links TRBV27 to TRBJ1-5, with 7 bases that match TRBD1. This CDR3 has 13 residues. Trimming cost V 8 bases and J 5 bases; bases outside gene matches: 6. Germline CDR1 MNHEY, CDR2 SMNVEV (reference sequence). The CDR3 nucleotides read TGTGCCAGCGGAGACAGGGCTTATCAGCCCCAGCATTTT. This gives the protein CASGDRAYQPQHF.

In this sample, this clonotype turned up many times. Here the CDR3 reads CASSPRLAGVPDTQYF. CDR3 in DNA: TGCGCCAGCAGCCCCCGACTAGCGGGAGTACCAGATACGCAGTATTTT. This chain connects TRBV5-1 to TRBJ2-3, with TRBD2 matching over 12 bases. Germline-derived CDR1 and CDR2 are SGHRS and YFSETQ. This CDR3 contains 16 residues. The J segment lost 4 bases and the V segment lost 4 bases, leaving 7 bases of the junction unmatched.

This clonotype was observed a few times. The chain is built from TRBV7-9 and TRBJ2-1; D is ambiguous. The CDR3 totals 15 residues. Per germline, CDR1 SEHNR and CDR2 FQNEAQ (reference sequence). The V end lost 3 bases, the J end lost 0 bases, and 9 bases lay between the germline ends. The DNA for the CDR3 is TGTGCCAGCAGCTTCGAACACCGCTCCTACAATGAGCAGTTCTTC. Translated, it gives CASSFEHRSYNEQFF. The full variable domain, completed using reference TRBV7-9 and TRBJ2-1, is DTGVSQNPRHKITKRGQNVTFRCDPISEHNRLYWYRQTLGQGPEFLTYFQNEAQLEKSRLLSDRFSAERPKGSFSTLEIQRTEQGDSAMYLCASSFEHRSYNEQFFGPGTRLTVL.

This clonotype was counted between two and nine times. The V gene is TRBV30, the J gene TRBJ1-4, with D hard to call. The germline CDR1 and CDR2 sequences are GTSNPN and SVGIG (reference sequence). This CDR3 spans 12 amino acids. V was trimmed by 8 bases and J by 6 bases, leaving 13 bases between them. CDR3 bases: TGTGCCACGAACCAGCTAGATGAAAAACTGTTTTTT. It codes for CATNQLDEKLFF.

A few counts support this clonotype. The chain has TRBV2 and TRBJ2-1, with 9 positions matching TRBD1. Germline V gene sequence: CDR1 SNHLY, CDR2 FYNNEI. The junction had 5 bases not matched to a gene; V was cut back by 10 bases and J by 4 bases. CDR3 length: 13 amino acids. For the CDR3, the DNA is TGTGCCACCCTGGACAGGGGTTACAATGAGCAGTTCTTC. Its translation: CATLDRGYNEQFF. The whole variable domain, filled in from reference TRBV2 and TRBJ2-1, reads EPEVTQTPSHQVTQMGQEVILRCVPISNHLYFYWYRQILGQKVEFLVSFYNNEISEKSEIFDDQFSVERPDGSNFTLKIRSTKLEDSAMYFCATLDRGYNEQFFGPGTRLTVL.

This CDR3 reads CSSTTHRFLDPNNEQFF. The CDR3 DNA is TGCAGTTCCACAACCCACAGGTTCTTAGATCCTAACAATGAGCAGTTCTTC. This sequence joins TRBV20-1 and TRBJ2-1; maybe TRBD1 (5 bases). The germline V gene encodes CDR1 DFQATT and CDR2 SNEGSKA (reference sequence). Trimming took 8 bases from V and 5 from J, leaving 28 bases between them. The CDR3 is made up of 17 amino acids.

In this sample, this clonotype turned up a few times. This chain connects TRBV12-3 or TRBV12-4 to TRBJ2-3; D is undetermined. V was trimmed by 6 bases and J by 0 bases, leaving 4 bases between them. The CDR3 contains 12 residues. The CDR3 DNA is TGTGCCAGCAGCGATAGCACAGATACGCAGTATTTT. It is translated as CASSDSTDTQYF.

This chain uses TRBV24-1 with TRBJ1-5; unclear D gene. Germline V gives CDR1 KGHDR, CDR2 SFDVKD. The V end lost 3 bases, the J end lost 4 bases, and 12 bases lay between the germline ends. The CDR3 totals 15 residues. CDR3 sequence reads: CATSDRRYPNQPQHF. The CDR3 nucleotides are TGTGCCACCAGTGATAGACGCTATCCTAATCAGCCCCAGCATTTT.

This CDR3 is CASSLTEGPSDTQYF. The CDR3 DNA reads TGTGCCAGCAGTCTGACCGAAGGGCCTTCAGATACGCAGTATTTT. The rearrangement uses TRBV25-1 and TRBJ2-3; D is uncertain. In germline, CDR1 is MGHDK, CDR2 SYGVNS. Trimming took off 5 bases at V and 4 bases at J, with 16 bases between the two ends. This CDR3 region has 15 residues.

This clonotype was observed a few times. The chain is built from TRBV25-1 and TRBJ2-7, with D possibly being TRBD1 (6 bases). Germline CDR1 and CDR2: MGHDK and SYGVNS. There are 13 residues in the CDR3. Deletions cut 6 bases from V and 2 bases from J, with 11 bases between. CDR3 sequence (DNA): TGTGCCAGCAGGGACAGCCTGACCTACGAGCAGTACTTC. Its protein is CASRDSLTYEQYF.

The rearrangement uses TRBV7-2 and TRBJ2-7, with D possibly called TRBD1 or TRBD2 (5 bases each). V lost 1 base and J 3 bases, leaving 7 bases between the germline ends. Germline V lookup: CDR1 SGHTA, CDR2 FQGNSA. The CDR3 has 13 residues. CDR3 loop: CASSLGGYYEQYV. The CDR3 region has the DNA TGTGCCAGCAGCTTAGGGGGGTACTACGAGCAGTACGTC.

This clonotype was found a few times. The chain recombines TRBV7-6 with TRBJ1-3; 8 bases fit TRBD1. Germline V gene sequence: CDR1 SGHVS, CDR2 FNYEAQ. This CDR3 has 14 residues. The ends lost 5 bases at V and 4 bases at J; junction bases unmatched: 4. The CDR3 is CASSPYRGGNTIYF. The CDR3, as DNA: TGTGCCAGCAGCCCTTACAGGGGGGGAAACACCATATATTTT.

The chain uses TRBV6-4 and TRBJ2-1, with 9 nucleotides matching TRBD2. CDR1 and CDR2 (germline): MRHNA, SNTAGT. V shed 0 bases and J 4 bases; nucleotides not matched to a gene: 1. The CDR3 consists of 15 residues. The CDR3 loop is CASSDSSGSYNEQFF. The CDR3 nucleotides read TGTGCCAGCAGTGACTCTAGCGGGAGTTACAATGAGCAGTTCTTC.